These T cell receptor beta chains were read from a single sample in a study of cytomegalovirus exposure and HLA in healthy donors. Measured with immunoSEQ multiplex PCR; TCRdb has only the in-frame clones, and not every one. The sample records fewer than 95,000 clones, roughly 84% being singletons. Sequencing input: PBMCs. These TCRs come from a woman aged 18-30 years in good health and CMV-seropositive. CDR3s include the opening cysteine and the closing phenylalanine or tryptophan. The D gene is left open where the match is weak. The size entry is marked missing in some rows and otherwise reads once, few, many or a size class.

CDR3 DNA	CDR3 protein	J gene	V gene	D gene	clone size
TGTGCCAGCAGTGAGAGGGGCTTGGGGGGCTATGGCTACACCTTC	CASSERGLGGYGYTF	TRBJ1-2	TRBV4-2	.	.
TGTGCCAGCGTTCGAGAATCTGAAGCTTTCTTT	CASVRESEAFF	TRBJ1-1	TRBV27	.	.
TGTGCCAGCAGGGGACAGCCAAACACTGAAGCTTTCTTT	CASRGQPNTEAFF	TRBJ1-1	TRBV7-9	TRBD1	.
TGCGCCAGCAGTGTCGCCTCGAGAGAGACCCAGTACTTC	CASSVASRETQYF	TRBJ2-5	TRBV10-2	.	.
TGTGCCAGCACCCCTTCTAGAGGGGGAGCGGGGGGGCTGGAGACCCAGTACTTC	CASTPSRGGAGGLETQYF	TRBJ2-5	TRBV7-9	TRBD2	.
TGTGCCAGCAGTTTGGGCACTAGCGGGGGATACGAGCAGTACTTC	CASSLGTSGGYEQYF	TRBJ2-7	TRBV28	TRBD2	.
TGCGCCAGCAGCTTGGCACCAAGGACTAGCACCGACCTGCAGTACTTC	CASSLAPRTSTDLQYF	TRBJ2-7	TRBV5-1	TRBD2	.
TGTGCCAGCAGCCCCGCAGGGTTTGGGGACACTGAAGCTTTCTTT	CASSPAGFGDTEAFF	TRBJ1-1	TRBV7-7	.	.
TGTGCCAGCAGCCCCCGACAGGGGGCGCAAACCGGGGAGCTGTTTTTT	CASSPRQGAQTGELFF	TRBJ2-2	TRBV7-2	TRBD1	.
TGTGCCAGCAGCGGACTGGTCTCTGGAAACACCATATATTTT	CASSGLVSGNTIYF	TRBJ1-3	TRBV6-5	.	.
TGTGCCAGCTCACCAGGTGGGACAGAGAACACCGGGGAGCTGTTTTTT	CASSPGGTENTGELFF	TRBJ2-2	TRBV18	TRBD1	.
TGTGCCAGCAGCCCAGAGCGGGGCGCGGACAATGAGCAGTTCTTC	CASSPERGADNEQFF	TRBJ2-1	TRBV7-7	TRBD2	.
TGTGCCAGCAGTGGGGACGTGGGGGGGGTGGTGGATACGCAGTATTTT	CASSGDVGGVVDTQYF	TRBJ2-3	TRBV2	TRBD2	once
TGTGCCAGCAGCGTAGGGGGCCCAGGTCCCTACGAGCAGTACTTC	CASSVGGPGPYEQYF	TRBJ2-7	TRBV9	.	.
TGTGCCAGCAGCTTAGTGGGACAGGGGCCCTCCTACGAGCAGTACTTC	CASSLVGQGPSYEQYF	TRBJ2-7	TRBV7-8	TRBD1	few
TGTGCCAGCAGCCGCGGGGGGGAGAACACCGGGGAGCTGTTTTTT	CASSRGGENTGELFF	TRBJ2-2	TRBV6-5	TRBD2	.
TGCACCAGCAGCCAATTTCTAGCGGGGGGAACCGGGGAGCTGTTTTTT	CTSSQFLAGGTGELFF	TRBJ2-2	TRBV1	.	.
TGTGCCAGCAGCTTAGGGCGGGGTTCTAGCACAGATACGCAGTATTTT	CASSLGRGSSTDTQYF	TRBJ2-3	TRBV7-3	.	few
TGTGCCAGCAGCTTAGACGTGTCCTCCAGGTATGGCTACACCTTC	CASSLDVSSRYGYTF	TRBJ1-2	TRBV7-2	.	.
TGTGCCAGTACCACAACAGGGTTGGGTCAGCCCCAGCATTTT	CASTTTGLGQPQHF	TRBJ1-5	TRBV19	.	.
TGCGCCAGCAGCCAGAACCAGGGAAACTATGGCTACACCTTC	CASSQNQGNYGYTF	TRBJ1-2	TRBV4-1	.	.
TGTGCCAGCAGCCTGGCTAGCGGGGCGAGCTACGAGCAGTACTTC	CASSLASGASYEQYF	TRBJ2-7	TRBV7-9	TRBD2	few
TGCGCCAGCAGCTCTAACACAGGGGGCACTGAAGCTTTCTTT	CASSSNTGGTEAFF	TRBJ1-1	TRBV5-1	TRBD1	.
TGCGCCAGCAGCTTGGGCGGGCAGAACACTGAAGCTTTCTTT	CASSLGGQNTEAFF	TRBJ1-1	TRBV5-1	.	.
TGCGCCAGCAGCCCCTCCCGGGGGTTATCTGGAAACACCATATATTTT	CASSPSRGLSGNTIYF	TRBJ1-3	TRBV5-1	.	.
TGCGCCAGCAGCTTGGAGACAGGGGTTAATCAGCCCCAGCATTTT	CASSLETGVNQPQHF	TRBJ1-5	TRBV5-1	TRBD1	once
TGTGCCTGGAGTGGCACTAGCGGGGGCGCAGATACGCAGTATTTT	CAWSGTSGGADTQYF	TRBJ2-3	TRBV30	TRBD2	.
TGTGCCAGCAGTTACGGCCGTAGAGGGGGCTACGAGCAGTACTTC	CASSYGRRGGYEQYF	TRBJ2-7	TRBV6-5	.	.
TGTGCCAGTAGTATAGAGCAGGGGCTCTATGGCTACACCTTC	CASSIEQGLYGYTF	TRBJ1-2	TRBV19	.	.
TGTGCCAGCAGTCCGGGGGGCAGCAATCAGCCCCAGCATTTT	CASSPGGSNQPQHF	TRBJ1-5	TRBV6-4	.	.
TGTGCCAGCAGTGTAGAAAACTCTGGAAACACCATATATTTT	CASSVENSGNTIYF	TRBJ1-3	TRBV6-1	.	.
TGTGCCAGCGCCCCGCGACAGGGTTTTTACGGGGAGCTGTTTTTT	CASAPRQGFYGELFF	TRBJ2-2	TRBV18	TRBD1	.
TGTGCCAGCAGCTTCCGGACAGGAGAAGAAAAACTGTTTTTT	CASSFRTGEEKLFF	TRBJ1-4	TRBV7-9	TRBD1	.
TGTGCCAGCAGCTCCCCGACTAGCGGGGGGCCCCGCTCCTACGAGCAGTACTTC	CASSSPTSGGPRSYEQYF	TRBJ2-7	TRBV7-2	TRBD2	.
TGTGCCAGCAGCAGCAGCGGGGGGGGCTGGGATGAGCAGTTCTTC	CASSSSGGGWDEQFF	TRBJ2-1	TRBV2	TRBD2	.
TGCGCCAGCAGCCAAGAAGCAGACAGGGTGGACTACGGGAATGAGCAGTTCTTC	CASSQEADRVDYGNEQFF	TRBJ2-1	TRBV4-1	.	.
TGTGCCAGCAGGGGGGCAGGGATAGGCACCGGGGAGCTGTTTTTT	CASRGAGIGTGELFF	TRBJ2-2	TRBV7-8	.	.
TGTGCCAGCAGCTCGGGACTAGCGGAACACACAGATACGCAGTATTTT	CASSSGLAEHTDTQYF	TRBJ2-3	TRBV13	TRBD2	.
TGTGCCAGTAAGGAACAGGGGGGCACTGAAGCTTTCTTT	CASKEQGGTEAFF	TRBJ1-1	TRBV19	TRBD1	few
TGTGCCTCCCGCGGCCGCTTGGTCGAAGGCTACACCTTC	CASRGRLVEGYTF	TRBJ1-2	TRBV27	.	.
TGCGCCAGCAGCTCGACGACAGGCACAGATACGCAGTATTTT	CASSSTTGTDTQYF	TRBJ2-3	TRBV5-1	.	.
TGTGCCAGCAGCTTGCTCTGGACTTCCTCTGGAAACACCATATATTTT	CASSLLWTSSGNTIYF	TRBJ1-3	TRBV5-5	.	.
TGCGCCAGCAGTGGCAGGGGGATGAGCAATCAGCCCCAGCATTTT	CASSGRGMSNQPQHF	TRBJ1-5	TRBV10-2	TRBD1	once
TGTGCCAGCAGCCCATCCGACAGGGCAAGAGGCTACACCTTC	CASSPSDRARGYTF	TRBJ1-2	TRBV6-4	TRBD1	.
TGTGCCAGCAGCTTAGCGGACAGGGGTAGGAACTATGGCTACACCTTC	CASSLADRGRNYGYTF	TRBJ1-2	TRBV7-9	TRBD1	.
TGTGCCAGCAGCCGTGGGGGGGGGCACCAAGAGACCCAGTACTTC	CASSRGGGHQETQYF	TRBJ2-5	TRBV5-4	.	.
TGCGCCAGCAGCCCGAGGGGGGGCCCGACAGATACGCAGTATTTT	CASSPRGGPTDTQYF	TRBJ2-3	TRBV5-1	.	.
TGTGCCAGCAGTCCCAGACAGGCCTATGGCTACACCTTC	CASSPRQAYGYTF	TRBJ1-2	TRBV27	.	.